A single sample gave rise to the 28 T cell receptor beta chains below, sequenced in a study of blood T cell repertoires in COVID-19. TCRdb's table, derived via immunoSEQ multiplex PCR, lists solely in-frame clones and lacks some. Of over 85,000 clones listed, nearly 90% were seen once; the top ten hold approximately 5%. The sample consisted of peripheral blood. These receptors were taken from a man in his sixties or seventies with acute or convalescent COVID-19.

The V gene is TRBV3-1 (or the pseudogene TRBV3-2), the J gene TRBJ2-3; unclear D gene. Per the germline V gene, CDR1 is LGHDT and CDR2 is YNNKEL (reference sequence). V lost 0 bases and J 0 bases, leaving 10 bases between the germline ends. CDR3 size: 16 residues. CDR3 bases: TGTGCCAGCAGCCAAGATAGAGTTTCTAGCACAGATACGCAGTATTTT. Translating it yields CASSQDRVSSTDTQYF.

CDR3 bases: TGTGCCAGCAGCGTACAGGGGGTTGAAAACTATGGCTACACCTTC. Its protein product is CASSVQGVENYGYTF. J is TRBJ1-2 and V is TRBV9, with 7 bases fitting TRBD1. Germline V gives CDR1 SGDLS, CDR2 YYNGEE. Trimming at V came to 1 base and at J to 2 bases, leaving 5 bases not matched to a gene. The CDR3 totals 15 residues.

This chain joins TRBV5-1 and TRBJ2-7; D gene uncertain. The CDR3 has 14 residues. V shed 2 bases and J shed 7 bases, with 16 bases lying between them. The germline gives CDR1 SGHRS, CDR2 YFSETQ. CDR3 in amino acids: CASSLSSPPWEQYV. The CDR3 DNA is TGCGCCAGCAGCTTAAGCTCTCCCCCTTGGGAGCAGTACGTC.

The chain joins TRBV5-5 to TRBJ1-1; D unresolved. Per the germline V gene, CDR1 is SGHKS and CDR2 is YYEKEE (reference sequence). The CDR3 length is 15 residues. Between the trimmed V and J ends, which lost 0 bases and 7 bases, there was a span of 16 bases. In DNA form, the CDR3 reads TGTGCCAGCAGCTTGGCCCCGGGTATGATTGGTGAAGCTTTCTTT. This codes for CASSLAPGMIGEAFF.

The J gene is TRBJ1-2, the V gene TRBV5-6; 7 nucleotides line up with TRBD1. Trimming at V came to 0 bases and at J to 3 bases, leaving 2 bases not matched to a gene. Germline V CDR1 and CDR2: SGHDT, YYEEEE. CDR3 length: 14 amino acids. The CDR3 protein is CASSLEGAYYGYTF. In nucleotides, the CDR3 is TGTGCCAGCAGCTTGGAGGGGGCGTACTATGGCTACACCTTC.

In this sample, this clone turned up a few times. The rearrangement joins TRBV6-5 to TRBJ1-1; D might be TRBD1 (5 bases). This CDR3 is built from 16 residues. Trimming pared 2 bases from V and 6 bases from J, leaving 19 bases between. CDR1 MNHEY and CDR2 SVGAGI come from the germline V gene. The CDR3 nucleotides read TGTGCCAGCAGTTACGGGGCAGCCGATAAAAGCCCTGAAGCTTTCTTT. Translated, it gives CASSYGAADKSPEAFF.

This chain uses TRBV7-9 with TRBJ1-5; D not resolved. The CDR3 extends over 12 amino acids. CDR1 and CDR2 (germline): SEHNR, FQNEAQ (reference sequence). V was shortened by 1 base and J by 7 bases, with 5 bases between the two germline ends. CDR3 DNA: TGTGCCAGCAGCTTAGGAGGACAGCCCCAGCATTTT. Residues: CASSLGGQPQHF.

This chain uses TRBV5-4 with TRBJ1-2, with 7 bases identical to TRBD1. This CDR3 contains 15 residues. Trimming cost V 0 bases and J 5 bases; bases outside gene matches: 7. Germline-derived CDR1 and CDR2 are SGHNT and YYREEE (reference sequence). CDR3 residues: CASSLETARGYGYTF. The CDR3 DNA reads TGTGCCAGCAGCTTGGAAACCGCCAGGGGGTATGGCTACACCTTC.

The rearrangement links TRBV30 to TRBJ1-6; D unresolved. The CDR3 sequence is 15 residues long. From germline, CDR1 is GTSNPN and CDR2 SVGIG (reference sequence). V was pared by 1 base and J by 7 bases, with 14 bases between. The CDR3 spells CAWSELELGNSPLHF. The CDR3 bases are TGTGCCTGGAGTGAACTAGAGTTGGGCAATTCACCCCTCCACTTT.

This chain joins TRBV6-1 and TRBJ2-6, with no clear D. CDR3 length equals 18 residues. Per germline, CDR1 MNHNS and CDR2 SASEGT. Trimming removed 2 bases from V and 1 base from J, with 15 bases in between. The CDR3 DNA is TGTGCCAGCAGTGAAACGTCGGGTTTCAGATCTGGGGCCAACGTCCTGACTTTC. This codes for CASSETSGFRSGANVLTF.

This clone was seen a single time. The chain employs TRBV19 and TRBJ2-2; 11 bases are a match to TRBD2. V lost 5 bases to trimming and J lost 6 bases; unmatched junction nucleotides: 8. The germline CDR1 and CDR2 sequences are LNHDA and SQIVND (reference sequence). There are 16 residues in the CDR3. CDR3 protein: CASSPLVAGGPGELFF. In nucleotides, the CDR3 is TGTGCCAGTAGTCCCCTCGTAGCGGGGGGGCCCGGGGAGCTGTTTTTT.

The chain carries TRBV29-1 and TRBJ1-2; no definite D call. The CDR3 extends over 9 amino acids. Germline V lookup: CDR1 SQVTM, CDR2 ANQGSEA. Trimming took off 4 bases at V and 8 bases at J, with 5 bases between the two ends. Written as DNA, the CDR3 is TGCAGCGTTGTGAGGGGCTACACCTTC. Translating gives CSVVRGYTF.

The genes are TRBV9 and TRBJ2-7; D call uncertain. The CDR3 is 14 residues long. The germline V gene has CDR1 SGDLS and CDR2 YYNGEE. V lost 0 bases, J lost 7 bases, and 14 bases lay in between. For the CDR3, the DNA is TGTGCCAGCAGCGTAGGCCCCCAGACAAAAGAGCAGTACTTC. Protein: CASSVGPQTKEQYF.

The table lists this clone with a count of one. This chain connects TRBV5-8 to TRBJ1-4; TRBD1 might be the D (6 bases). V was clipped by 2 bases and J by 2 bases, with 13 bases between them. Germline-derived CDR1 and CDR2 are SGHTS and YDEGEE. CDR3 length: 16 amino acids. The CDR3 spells CASSFSGDTTNEKLFF. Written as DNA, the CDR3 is TGTGCCAGCAGCTTCTCTGGGGACACCACTAATGAAAAACTGTTTTTT.

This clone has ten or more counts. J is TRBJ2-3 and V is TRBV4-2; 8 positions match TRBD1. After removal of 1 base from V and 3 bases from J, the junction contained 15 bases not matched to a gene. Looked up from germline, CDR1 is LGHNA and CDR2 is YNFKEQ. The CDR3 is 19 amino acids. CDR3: CASSQGPAGGGVITDTQYF. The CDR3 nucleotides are TGTGCCAGCAGCCAAGGACCTGCAGGGGGCGGGGTGATAACAGATACGCAGTATTTT.

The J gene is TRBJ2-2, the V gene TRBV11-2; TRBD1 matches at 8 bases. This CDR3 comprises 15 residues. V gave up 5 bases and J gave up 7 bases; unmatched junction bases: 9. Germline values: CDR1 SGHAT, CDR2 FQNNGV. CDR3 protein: CASSPRQGAIGELFF. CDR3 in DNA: TGTGCCAGCAGCCCTAGGCAGGGGGCGATCGGGGAGCTGTTTTTT.

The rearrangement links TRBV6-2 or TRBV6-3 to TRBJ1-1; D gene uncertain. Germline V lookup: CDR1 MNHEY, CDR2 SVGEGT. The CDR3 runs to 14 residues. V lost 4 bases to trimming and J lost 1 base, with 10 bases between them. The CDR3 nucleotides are TGTGCCAGCAGTTCGAGCCGGGGGAACACTGAAGCTTTCTTT. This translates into CASSSSRGNTEAFF.

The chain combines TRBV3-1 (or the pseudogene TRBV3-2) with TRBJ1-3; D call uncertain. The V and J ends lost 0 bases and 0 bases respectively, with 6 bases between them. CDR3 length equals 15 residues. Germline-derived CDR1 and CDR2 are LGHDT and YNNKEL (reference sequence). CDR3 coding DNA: TGTGCCAGCAGCCAAGATCGGGGCTCTGGAAACACCATATATTTT. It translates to CASSQDRGSGNTIYF.

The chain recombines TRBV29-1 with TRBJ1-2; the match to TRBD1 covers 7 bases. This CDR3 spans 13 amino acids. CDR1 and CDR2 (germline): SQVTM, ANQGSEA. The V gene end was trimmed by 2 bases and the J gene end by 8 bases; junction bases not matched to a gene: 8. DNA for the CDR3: TGCAGCGTTGAACCGGGGTCCAGGGGGGGCTACACCTTC. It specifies CSVEPGSRGGYTF.

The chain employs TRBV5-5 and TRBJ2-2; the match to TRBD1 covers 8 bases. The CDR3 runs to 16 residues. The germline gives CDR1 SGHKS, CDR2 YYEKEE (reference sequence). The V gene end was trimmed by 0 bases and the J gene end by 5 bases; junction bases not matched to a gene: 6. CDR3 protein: CASSLGPGQVTGELFF. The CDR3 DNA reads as TGTGCCAGCAGCTTGGGACCGGGACAGGTAACCGGGGAGCTGTTTTTT.

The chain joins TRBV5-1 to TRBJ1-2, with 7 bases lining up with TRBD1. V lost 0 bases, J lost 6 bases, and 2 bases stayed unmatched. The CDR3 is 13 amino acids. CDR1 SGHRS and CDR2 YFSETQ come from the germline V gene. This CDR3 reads CASSLGQGDGYTF. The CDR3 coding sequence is TGCGCCAGCAGCTTGGGGCAGGGGGATGGCTACACCTTC.

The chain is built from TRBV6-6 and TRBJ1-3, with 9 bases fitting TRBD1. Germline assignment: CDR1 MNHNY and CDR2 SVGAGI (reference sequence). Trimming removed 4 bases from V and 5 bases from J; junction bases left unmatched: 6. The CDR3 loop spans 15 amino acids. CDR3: CASSSHGQGRNTIYF. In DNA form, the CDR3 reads TGTGCCAGCAGTTCCCATGGACAGGGGAGAAACACCATATATTTT.

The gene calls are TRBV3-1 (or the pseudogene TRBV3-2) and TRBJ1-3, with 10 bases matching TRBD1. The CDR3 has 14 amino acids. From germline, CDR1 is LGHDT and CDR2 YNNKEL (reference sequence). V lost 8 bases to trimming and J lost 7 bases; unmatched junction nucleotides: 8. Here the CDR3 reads CASEPRDRGNTIYF. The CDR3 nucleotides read TGTGCCAGCGAACCGAGGGACAGGGGTAACACCATATATTTT.

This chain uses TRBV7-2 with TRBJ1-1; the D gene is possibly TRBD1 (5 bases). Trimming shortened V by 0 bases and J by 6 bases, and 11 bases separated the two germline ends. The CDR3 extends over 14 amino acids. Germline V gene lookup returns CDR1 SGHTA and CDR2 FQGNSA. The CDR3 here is CASSLAGDSAEAFF. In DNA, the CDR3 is TGTGCCAGCAGCTTAGCTGGCGACAGTGCTGAAGCTTTCTTT.

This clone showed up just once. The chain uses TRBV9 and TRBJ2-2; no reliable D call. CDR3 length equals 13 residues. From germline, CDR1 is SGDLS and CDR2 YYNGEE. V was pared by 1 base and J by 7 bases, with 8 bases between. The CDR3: CASSVYAVGELFF. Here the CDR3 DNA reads TGTGCCAGCAGCGTATACGCGGTCGGGGAGCTGTTTTTT.

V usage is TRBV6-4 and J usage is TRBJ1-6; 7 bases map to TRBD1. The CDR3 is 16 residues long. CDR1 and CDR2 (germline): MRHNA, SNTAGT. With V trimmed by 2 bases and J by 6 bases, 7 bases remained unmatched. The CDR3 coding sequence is TGTGCCAGCAGTGACACCGGGACAGACCTTAATTCACCCCTCCACTTT. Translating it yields CASSDTGTDLNSPLHF.

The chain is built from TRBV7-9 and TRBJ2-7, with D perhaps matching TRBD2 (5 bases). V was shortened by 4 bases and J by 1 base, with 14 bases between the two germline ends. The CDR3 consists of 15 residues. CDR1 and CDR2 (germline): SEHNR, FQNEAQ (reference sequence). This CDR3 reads CASSSTLGGSYEQYV. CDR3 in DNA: TGTGCCAGCAGCTCTACTCTCGGCGGGTCCTACGAGCAGTACGTC.

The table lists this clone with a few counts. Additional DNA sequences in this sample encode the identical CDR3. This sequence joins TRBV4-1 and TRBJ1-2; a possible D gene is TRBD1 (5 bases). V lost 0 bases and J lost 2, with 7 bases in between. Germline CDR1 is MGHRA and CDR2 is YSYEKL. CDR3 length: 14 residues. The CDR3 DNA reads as TGCGCCAGCAGCCAAGATGACAGAAACTATGGCTACACCTTC. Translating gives CASSQDDRNYGYTF.